The TCR beta chain described here comes from a study of beta chain features in type 1 diabetes. Only one heparinised blood draw was taken per donor, and its volume averaged approximately 0.11 L. Findings of the study overall: For patients, the naive, central memory and Treg TCRB repertoires appeared more alike than for healthy donors. Insertion counts at VDJ junctions were lower in type 1 diabetes patients, who also showed more deletions there.

The CDR3 contains 14 residues. Germline CDR1 SGHDT, CDR2 YYEEEE. V lost 6 bases and J 0 bases, leaving 11 bases between the germline ends. This clone turned up a few times. Its antigen is not known. The entirety of the isolated RNA underwent reverse transcription, so expressed TCRB transcripts were sequenced. Sequenced by immunoSEQ multiplex PCR; TCRdb stores in-frame clones only, minus some. The table has hundreds of thousands of clones, around 15% seen once. V and J are TRBV5-6 and TRBJ2-3; TRBD1 is a possible D gene (6 bases). The sample comprised naive CD4+ T cells from blood. This clonotype originated in a man between 18 and 35 years old in good health. The CDR3 loop reads CASTTGSSTDTQYF. DNA for the CDR3: TGTGCCAGCACCACAGGGTCTAGCACAGATACGCAGTATTTT.